This entry lists 15 T cell receptor beta chains sequenced from one sample in a study of cytomegalovirus exposure and HLA in healthy donors. The primer mix had 60 Vbeta and 13 Jbeta primers. TCRdb's table, derived via immunoSEQ multiplex PCR, lists solely in-frame clones and lacks some. The sample includes some 150,000 clones, more than 65% of them seen just once. Sequenced: PBMCs. The receptors were gathered from a woman between 50 and 59 years old in good health and CMV-seronegative.

V usage is TRBV28 and J usage is TRBJ1-2; weak D call: TRBD1 (6 bases). Germline V CDR1 and CDR2: MDHEN, SYDVKM. Trimming shortened V by 5 bases and J by 2 bases, and 15 bases separated the two germline ends. The CDR3 runs 15 residues. As DNA, the CDR3 is TGTGCCAGCAGTGTACCGGGACAAAGGAACTATGGCTACACCTTC. Its translation is CASSVPGQRNYGYTF.

The genes are TRBV27 and TRBJ1-1, with a weak D call TRBD1 (6 bases). The V end lost 6 bases, the J end lost 2 bases, and 13 bases lay between the germline ends. This CDR3 is 14 amino acids long. The germline V gene encodes CDR1 MNHEY and CDR2 SMNVEV (reference sequence). CDR3 residues: CASSTGYTNTEAFF. The CDR3, as DNA: TGTGCCAGCAGCACAGGGTACACTAACACTGAAGCTTTCTTT.

V is TRBV7-8 and J is TRBJ2-1; the match to TRBD2 covers 13 bases. V lost 9 bases, J lost 4 bases, and 3 bases stayed unmatched. This CDR3 is built from 14 residues. From germline, CDR1 is SGHVS and CDR2 FQNEAQ. The CDR3 DNA reads as TGTGCCAGTGGGACTAGCGGGGATTACAATGAGCAGTTCTTC. This translates into CASGTSGDYNEQFF.

The V and J genes are TRBV27 and TRBJ1-2; TRBD1 might be the D (6 bases). V was trimmed by 5 bases and J by 8 bases, leaving 27 bases between them. Germline V lookup: CDR1 MNHEY, CDR2 SMNVEV (reference sequence). This CDR3 is 17 amino acids long. The CDR3 DNA reads TGTGCCAGCAGTCGGGGGGGAGGGGGAGCCTTTGTAGGGGGCTACACCTTC. This translates into CASSRGGGGAFVGGYTF.

The chain is built from TRBV5-6 and TRBJ1-1; D is unclear. This CDR3 has 13 residues. Germline-derived CDR1 and CDR2 are SGHDT and YYEEEE. Trimming stripped 4 bases from V and 4 bases from J, with 11 bases between. CDR3 region: CASSPVGGTEAFF. CDR3 bases: TGTGCCAGCAGCCCCGTCGGTGGCACTGAAGCTTTCTTT.

This rearrangement joins TRBV5-4 to TRBJ2-3; TRBD2 matches at 11 bases. The ends lost 2 bases at V and 2 bases at J; junction bases unmatched: 4. The germline gives CDR1 SGHNT, CDR2 YYREEE (reference sequence). The CDR3 spans 16 residues. DNA of the CDR3: TGTGCCAGCAGCTTTGCGGGACTAGCGGACACAGATACGCAGTATTTT. Translation: CASSFAGLADTDTQYF.

The chain couples TRBV14 to TRBJ2-7; D is possibly TRBD2 (5 bases). CDR1 SGHDN and CDR2 FVKESK come from the germline V gene. V was clipped by 1 base and J by 3 bases, with 13 bases between them. There are 15 residues in the CDR3. CDR3 bases: TGTGCCAGCAGCCAAGGGGTAAGCGGTTACTACGAGCAGTACTTC. Its translation: CASSQGVSGYYEQYF.

This chain joins TRBV6-6 and TRBJ2-7; 8 nucleotides line up with TRBD1. This CDR3 has 15 residues. V was clipped by 6 bases and J by 3 bases; unmatched bases: 10. Looked up from germline, CDR1 is MNHNY and CDR2 is SVGAGI (reference sequence). The DNA of the CDR3 is TGTGCCAGCAGACAAGGACAGGGTAAAGACTACGAGCAGTACTTC. Its protein product is CASRQGQGKDYEQYF.

The genes are TRBV28 and TRBJ1-2; D ambiguous. Germline V gives CDR1 MDHEN, CDR2 SYDVKM. The germline V and J ends were trimmed by 5 bases and 4 bases, with 14 bases remaining between them. The CDR3 contains 14 residues. CDR3 in amino acids: CASSNVLGLYGYTF. DNA of the CDR3: TGTGCCAGCAGTAATGTTCTGGGCCTCTATGGCTACACCTTC.

This clone is termed medium-sized. For the CDR3, the DNA is TGCGCCAGCAGTGTGGCGGAGAATCAGCCCCAGCATTTT. Translating it yields CASSVAENQPQHF. The chain recombines TRBV10-2 with TRBJ1-5; D not resolved. Germline V gives CDR1 WSHSY, CDR2 SAAADI. The V and J ends lost 4 bases and 4 bases respectively, with 8 bases between them. The CDR3 loop spans 13 amino acids.

The rearrangement joins TRBV14 to TRBJ2-2; D not resolved. The CDR3 has 13 amino acids. The ends were cut back, 1 base at V and 5 bases at J, with 5 bases in the middle. Germline CDR1 and CDR2: SGHDN and FVKESK. CDR3 sequence (DNA): TGTGCCAGCAGCCAAGTAGAGACCGGGGAGCTGTTTTTT. It translates to CASSQVETGELFF. The full variable domain, rest sourced from reference TRBV14 and TRBJ2-2, is EAGVTQFPSHSVIEKGQTVTLRCDPISGHDNLYWYRRVMGKEIKFLLHFVKESKQDESGMPNNRFLAERTGGTYSTLKVQPAELEDSGVYFCASSQVETGELFFGEGSRLTVL.

V gene TRBV7-8 combines with J gene TRBJ2-6; tentative D call: TRBD1 (6 bases). V was trimmed by 5 bases and J by 2 bases, leaving 13 bases between them. This CDR3 has 16 residues. Germline loops: CDR1 SGHVS, CDR2 FQNEAQ. Written as DNA, the CDR3 is TGTGCCAGCAGCAAAACTAGGGGGACTGGGGCCAACGTCCTGACTTTC. Protein product: CASSKTRGTGANVLTF.

The chain recombines TRBV30 with TRBJ2-7, with TRBD1 matching over 10 bases. The CDR3 extends over 14 amino acids. Germline loops: CDR1 GTSNPN, CDR2 SVGIG (reference sequence). With 2 bases clipped from V and 3 bases from J, the junction kept 4 bases outside the gene matches. For the CDR3, the DNA is TGTGCCTGGAGTCCAGGACAGGGGGACTACGAGCAGTACTTC. It encodes CAWSPGQGDYEQYF.

The rearrangement joins TRBV5-4 to TRBJ2-3; 8 bases map to TRBD2. The CDR3 loop spans 15 amino acids. The junction had 6 bases not matched to a gene; V was cut back by 2 bases and J by 4 bases. Germline V gene lookup returns CDR1 SGHNT and CDR2 YYREEE (reference sequence). Here the CDR3 DNA reads TGTGCCAGCAGCTTCGGTCTAGCGGGCGCAGATACGCAGTATTTT. Its translation is CASSFGLAGADTQYF.

This rearrangement joins TRBV28 to TRBJ1-1; unclear D gene. CDR3 length: 11 amino acids. The germline V gene has CDR1 MDHEN and CDR2 SYDVKM. Between the trimmed V and J ends, which lost 10 bases and 5 bases, there was a span of 11 bases. The CDR3: CATLVSTEAFF. The CDR3 DNA reads as TGTGCCACTCTCGTGAGTACTGAAGCTTTCTTT.